The T cell receptor beta chain under discussion was sequenced for a study of patients and donors after allogeneic stem cell transplantation (dated by TCRdb to the early 2020s). This clonotype occurred many times. Its antigen is currently not known. Per-base qualities were not stored, and no clone one base away is much larger. Its CDR3 holds 16 amino acids, cysteine through phenylalanine. Of the read, only the CDR3 DNA is kept; its 48 bases are in frame from base 1. The germline V gene yields SGHTA for CDR1 and FQGNSA for CDR2. The germline V and J ends show losses of 5 bases and 4 bases respectively, and no gene match explains 7 bases of the junction. The receptor library was made with RT-PCR. The sample was run on a NextSeq 550. TCRdb's own reprocessing of the public reads used fastp at Q25 and MiXCR and kept productive beta chains. Each entry is one CDR3 protein sequence, shown with its most common DNA and genes. This sample holds some 230,000 distinct CDR3 sequences; 14% were observed only once. The ten top clones hold 11% of the sample.

The V gene is TRBV7-2 and the J gene is TRBJ2-5, with 13 junctional bases fitting TRBD2. The receptor comes from a human donor who was either an allogeneic HSCT recipient or a stem cell or donor lymphocyte infusion donor (not recorded which). It is not recorded whose cells these are; they may come from a transplant donor. Sequencing was performed on blood, either unsorted or a sorted T cell fraction (not recorded which). The CDR3 region reads CASSPLAGGPGETQYF. In nucleotides, the sequence is TGTGCCAGCAGCCCACTAGCGGGGGGGCCGGGAGAGACCCAGTACTTC.